Presented here are 15 T cell receptor beta chains from one specimen sequenced in a study of blood T cell repertoires in COVID-19. This table comes from immunoSEQ multiplex PCR, and its TCRdb copy is limited to in-frame clones, with some not included. The sample lists around 50,000 clones, roughly 82% occurring once. The material sequenced was peripheral blood. These receptors came from a woman aged 55-75 years with acute or convalescent COVID-19.

The chain employs TRBV2 and TRBJ1-5; 10 nucleotides align to TRBD1. This CDR3 has 14 amino acids. CDR1 SNHLY and CDR2 FYNNEI come from the germline V gene. V was pared by 9 bases and J by 4 bases, with 6 bases of the junction left unmatched. The CDR3 sequence: CASKPGQGNQPQHF. In DNA, the CDR3 is TGTGCCAGTAAGCCGGGACAGGGGAATCAGCCCCAGCATTTT.

The V gene is TRBV11-2, the J gene TRBJ1-2; TRBD1 might be the D (5 bases). Germline assignment: CDR1 SGHAT and CDR2 FQNNGV. This CDR3 spans 13 amino acids. V lost 1 base and J lost 6, with 9 bases in between. The CDR3 here is CASSLVGRDGYTF. CDR3 DNA: TGTGCCAGCAGCTTAGTGGGCAGGGATGGCTACACCTTC.

J is TRBJ2-1 and V is TRBV5-8, with 12 bases identical to TRBD1. The germline CDR1 and CDR2 sequences are SGHTS and YDEGEE. J lost 6 bases, V lost 4 bases, and 5 bases had no gene match. This CDR3 region has 15 residues. The CDR3 DNA is TGTGCCAGCAGCCTCGGGACAGGGGGCGTCAATGAGCAGTTCTTC. As protein: CASSLGTGGVNEQFF.

The genes are TRBV7-8 and TRBJ1-2; 7 nucleotides match TRBD1. J gave up 8 bases and V 0 bases, and 6 bases lay outside the gene matches. Germline V gene sequence: CDR1 SGHVS, CDR2 FQNEAQ. CDR3 length: 14 amino acids. CDR3 in amino acids: CASSLARTGEGYTF. In DNA, the CDR3 is TGTGCCAGCAGCTTAGCGCGAACAGGGGAGGGCTACACCTTC.

V and J are TRBV9 and TRBJ1-1; D is ambiguous. The germline V and J ends were trimmed by 0 bases and 8 bases, with 14 bases remaining between them. Looked up from germline, CDR1 is SGDLS and CDR2 is YYNGEE. This CDR3 is 14 amino acids long. CDR3 loop: CASSVDGSAREAFF. The CDR3 bases are TGTGCCAGCAGCGTAGATGGCTCCGCGCGGGAAGCTTTCTTT.

This chain connects TRBV6-5 to TRBJ2-2, with D perhaps TRBD1 (6 bases). The germline gives CDR1 MNHEY, CDR2 SVGAGI. This CDR3 region has 15 residues. V dropped 6 bases and J dropped 9 bases, with 20 bases sitting between them. This chain's CDR3 is CASSPGTTQTRELFF. Here the CDR3 DNA reads TGTGCCAGCAGCCCAGGGACAACCCAAACTAGGGAGCTGTTTTTT.

The chain couples TRBV28 to TRBJ1-2; D remains ambiguous. Between the trimmed V and J ends, which lost 7 bases and 5 bases, there was a span of 17 bases. The CDR3 runs 14 residues. Germline CDR1 reads MDHEN; CDR2 reads SYDVKM. As DNA, the CDR3 is TGTGCCAGCAACGATGCCCCAACGGTGTATGGCTACACCTTC. Encoded protein: CASNDAPTVYGYTF.

The chain recombines TRBV10-3 with TRBJ1-5; D call uncertain. This CDR3 region has 13 residues. In germline, CDR1 is ENHRY, CDR2 SYGVKD. V was pared by 8 bases and J by 6 bases, with 14 bases between. In DNA, the CDR3 is TGTGCCATCCGTTCGGGAGTAAGTCAGCCCCAGCATTTT. As protein: CAIRSGVSQPQHF.

This chain connects TRBV10-2 to TRBJ1-2, with D unresolved. The CDR3 is 13 amino acids. Looked up from germline, CDR1 is WSHSY and CDR2 is SAAADI. V gave up 8 bases and J gave up 8 bases, with 18 bases separating them. CDR3 coding DNA: TGCGCCAGCTTACCCCCGGGAACGAAAGGCTACACCTTC. It specifies CASLPPGTKGYTF.

This clone was counted only a few times. The chain carries TRBV5-1 and TRBJ1-5; no firm D call. This CDR3 is built from 13 residues. V shed 1 base and J shed 5 bases, with 7 bases lying between them. From germline, CDR1 is SGHRS and CDR2 YFSETQ. The CDR3 sequence: CASSLWEDQPQHF. The CDR3 DNA is TGCGCCAGCAGCTTGTGGGAGGATCAGCCCCAGCATTTT. The variable domain in full, completed from reference TRBV5-1 and TRBJ1-5, reads KAGVTQTPRYLIKTRGQQVTLSCSPISGHRSVSWYQQTPGQGLQFLFEYFSETQRNKGNFPGRFSGRQFSNSRSEMNVSTLELGDSALYLCASSLWEDQPQHFGDGTRLSIL.

The chain combines TRBV2 with TRBJ2-1; D remains ambiguous. Germline V CDR1 and CDR2: SNHLY, FYNNEI. The V gene lost 7 bases and the J gene lost 15 bases, with 22 bases spanning the gap. The CDR3 covers 13 residues. This chain's CDR3 is CASKLPGLDFLFF. CDR3 coding DNA: TGTGCCAGCAAATTGCCGGGTTTGGATTTTTTGTTCTTC.

The CDR3: CASSHDRGTDTQYF. DNA of the CDR3: TGTGCCAGCAGCCACGACAGGGGAACAGATACGCAGTATTTT. This rearrangement joins TRBV7-6 to TRBJ2-3; 8 positions match TRBD1. The CDR3 is 14 residues long. CDR1 and CDR2 (germline): SGHVS, FNYEAQ. V lost 5 bases to trimming and J lost 3 bases; unmatched junction nucleotides: 4.

The chain is built from TRBV7-8 and TRBJ1-2; 7 bases line up with TRBD1. The CDR3 length is 15 residues. The germline V gene encodes CDR1 SGHVS and CDR2 FQNEAQ. The junction had 3 bases not matched to a gene; V was cut back by 2 bases and J by 0 bases. In DNA form, the CDR3 reads TGTGCCAGCAGCTTACAGGGGGTAGCTAACTATGGCTACACCTTC. Its protein product is CASSLQGVANYGYTF.

This chain connects TRBV6-5 to TRBJ2-5; 7 bases are a match to TRBD1. Trimming cost V 2 bases and J 5 bases; bases outside gene matches: 5. Looked up from germline, CDR1 is MNHEY and CDR2 is SVGAGI. The CDR3 spans 14 residues. The CDR3 loop is CASSYRGGEETQYF. CDR3 DNA: TGTGCCAGCAGTTACAGAGGGGGCGAGGAGACCCAGTACTTC.

The chain recombines TRBV30 with TRBJ2-1; 16 nucleotides align to TRBD2. The germline gives CDR1 GTSNPN, CDR2 SVGIG (reference sequence). The junction had 12 bases not matched to a gene; V was cut back by 3 bases and J by 7 bases. The CDR3 loop spans 18 amino acids. The CDR3 sequence: CAWRGLAGGHLLGNEQFF. The CDR3 bases are TGTGCCTGGAGGGGACTAGCGGGAGGGCACTTGTTAGGAAATGAGCAGTTCTTC.